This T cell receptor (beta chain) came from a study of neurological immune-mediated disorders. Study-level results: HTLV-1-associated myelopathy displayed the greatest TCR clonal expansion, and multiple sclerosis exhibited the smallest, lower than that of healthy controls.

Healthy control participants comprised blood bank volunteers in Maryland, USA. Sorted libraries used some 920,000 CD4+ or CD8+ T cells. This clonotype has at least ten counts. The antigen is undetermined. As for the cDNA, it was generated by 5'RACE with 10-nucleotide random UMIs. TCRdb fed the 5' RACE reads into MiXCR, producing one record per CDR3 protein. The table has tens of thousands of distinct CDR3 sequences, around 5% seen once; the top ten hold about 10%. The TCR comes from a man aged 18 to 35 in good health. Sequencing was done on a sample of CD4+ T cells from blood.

CDR3 nucleotide sequence: TGTGCCAGCAGCCCAAGCGGGGGGCTTTACAATGAGCAGTTCTTC. This sequence encodes CASSPSGGLYNEQFF. V usage is TRBV7-2 and J usage is TRBJ2-1; 9 bases agree with TRBD2. After removal of 5 bases from V and 4 bases from J, the junction contained 6 bases not matched to a gene. The CDR3 length is 15 residues. The germline V gene encodes CDR1 SGHTA and CDR2 FQGNSA.